This T cell receptor (beta chain) was sequenced during a study of blood T cell repertoires in COVID-19. Study overall: COVID-19 samples, acute and convalescent, were from the United States, Italy and Spain.

Authors' processing steps: Amplification of reference gene primers was used by the study to estimate nucleated cell counts. Profiled with immunoSEQ multiplex PCR; TCRdb holds only in-frame clones, not every one. The V and J calls and clone size come from that table; D and trimming were worked out from the DNA. The sample holds around 140,000 clones, about nine tenths seen once. This CDR3 comprises 14 residues. Germline assignment: CDR1 LNHDA and CDR2 SQIVND (reference sequence). Trimming took off 7 bases at V and 4 bases at J, with 14 bases between the two ends. The chain carries TRBV19 and TRBJ1-5, with D possibly TRBD1 on 5 matching bases. The sample comprised PBMCs or T cells enriched from blood (not recorded which). This TCR was recovered from a man aged 55 to 70 who had recovered from COVID-19. The CDR3 DNA reads as TGTGCCAGTACCCCGATGGGGGGGAATCAGCCCCAGCATTTT. It translates to CASTPMGGNQPQHF.